What follows are 20 T cell receptor beta chains derived from one specimen sequenced in a study of T cell responses to AZD1222 COVID-19 vaccine. The table came from immunoSEQ multiplex PCR; TCRdb's copy has only in-frame clones and leaves some out. Altogether around 200,000 clones are present, around 90% being singletons, with the ten largest covering roughly 8%. This specimen consisted of peripheral blood, obtained on day 0 of AZD1222 vaccination. The source is an adult in good health.

This chain uses TRBV3-1 (or the pseudogene TRBV3-2) with TRBJ2-4; 7 bases align to TRBD1. The CDR3 is 14 amino acids. The germline V gene has CDR1 LGHDT and CDR2 YNNKEL (reference sequence). V was clipped by 4 bases and J by 5 bases; unmatched bases: 5. In DNA form, the CDR3 reads TGTGCCAGCAGCCCACGGGACAGAGAAAACATTCAGTACTTC. As protein: CASSPRDRENIQYF.

The chain combines TRBV4-3 with TRBJ1-5; D may be TRBD1 (6 bases). The germline CDR1 and CDR2 sequences are LGHNA and YSLEER. The CDR3 covers 15 residues. V shed 4 bases and J shed 7 bases, with 17 bases lying between them. The CDR3 reads CASSRANTGRQPQHF. DNA for the CDR3: TGCGCCAGCAGCCGCGCGAATACAGGGCGGCAGCCCCAGCATTTT.

The chain has TRBV9 and TRBJ2-2; D unclear. The CDR3 runs 12 residues. The germline V gene encodes CDR1 SGDLS and CDR2 YYNGEE. Trimming stripped 4 bases from V and 2 bases from J, with 3 bases between. CDR3 amino acids: CASSINTGELFF. The CDR3 bases are TGTGCCAGCAGCATCAACACCGGGGAGCTGTTTTTT.

The chain is built from TRBV18 and TRBJ1-4; 8 positions agree with TRBD1. Germline V gene data show CDR1 as KGHSH and CDR2 as LQKENI. V lost 4 bases, J lost 6 bases, and 10 bases stayed unmatched. The CDR3 extends over 16 amino acids. CDR3 in amino acids: CASSHGTQGADEKLFF. As DNA, the CDR3 is TGTGCCAGCTCACACGGGACTCAGGGGGCGGATGAAAAACTGTTTTTT.

The rearrangement links TRBV27 to TRBJ1-1, with 7 bases fitting TRBD1. CDR1 is MNHEY and CDR2 is SMNVEV in the germline V gene (reference sequence). The CDR3 has 13 amino acids. V trimming: 6 bases; J trimming: 7 bases; junction bases outside the gene matches: 8. CDR3: CASRKQGRSEAFF. CDR3 nucleotides: TGTGCCAGCAGAAAACAGGGGAGGAGTGAAGCTTTCTTT.

J is TRBJ1-1 and V is TRBV5-4, with D possibly matching TRBD1 (6 bases). Per germline, CDR1 SGHNT and CDR2 YYREEE (reference sequence). Trimming removed 2 bases from V and 1 base from J, with 12 bases in between. CDR3 length: 15 amino acids. The CDR3 DNA reads TGTGCCAGCAGCTTAGGGGGGAAAAGGAACACTGAAGCTTTCTTT. Translating it yields CASSLGGKRNTEAFF.

The CDR3 sequence: CASSSGHSNEKLFF. For the CDR3, the DNA is TGTGCCAGCAGCTCGGGACACAGTAATGAAAAACTGTTTTTT. This chain uses TRBV5-6 with TRBJ1-4, with a tentative D call TRBD1 (6 bases). CDR3 length: 14 amino acids. The germline CDR1 and CDR2 sequences are SGHDT and YYEEEE. V was shortened by 3 bases and J by 4 bases, with 10 bases between the two germline ends.

This chain uses TRBV7-2 with TRBJ2-7; no clear D gene. CDR1 and CDR2 from the germline V gene are SGHTA and FQGNSA. The CDR3 covers 13 residues. The ends were cut back, 2 bases at V and 2 bases at J, with 7 bases in the middle. CDR3 nucleotide sequence: TGTGCCAGCAGCTTATGGCCAACCTACGAGCAGTACTTC. This codes for CASSLWPTYEQYF.

This clone was counted a single time. The CDR3 DNA reads as TGTGCCAGCAGTGAAGCGCCCAGGCCATCCTACGAGCAGTACTTC. It is translated as CASSEAPRPSYEQYF. The rearrangement links TRBV2 to TRBJ2-7; D is uncertain. Per germline, CDR1 SNHLY and CDR2 FYNNEI. V was clipped by 0 bases and J by 1 base, with 10 bases between them. The CDR3 loop spans 15 amino acids.

The CDR3 loop reads CASSLVAGGSETQYF. The CDR3 DNA reads TGTGCCAGCAGTCTCGTAGCGGGAGGGAGCGAGACCCAGTACTTC. The chain employs TRBV6-4 and TRBJ2-5; TRBD2 agrees at 11 bases. Germline CDR1 MRHNA, CDR2 SNTAGT. J lost 5 bases, V lost 5 bases, and 7 bases had no gene match. The CDR3 covers 15 residues.

The rearrangement uses TRBV12-5 and TRBJ1-1, with TRBD1 matching over 9 bases. The junction had 11 bases not matched to a gene; V was cut back by 5 bases and J by 7 bases. The CDR3 sequence is 15 residues long. Germline V CDR1 and CDR2: LGHNT, FRNRAP. For the CDR3, the DNA is TGTGCTAGTGGTGATCCGGGACAGGGCCGGGGTGAAGCTTTCTTT. It is translated as CASGDPGQGRGEAFF. Full variable domain (missing parts from reference TRBV12-5 and TRBJ1-1): DARVTQTPRHKVTEMGQEVTMRCQPILGHNTVFWYRQTMMQGLELLAYFRNRAPLDDSGMPKDRFSAEMPDATLATLKIQPSEPRDSAVYFCASGDPGQGRGEAFFGQGTRLTVV.

Comment on this clone: The sample carries other DNA sequences with the same CDR3. This chain links TRBV2 with TRBJ1-2; D uncertain. From germline, CDR1 is SNHLY and CDR2 FYNNEI. V dropped 4 bases and J dropped 4 bases, with 7 bases sitting between them. The CDR3 extends over 12 amino acids. The CDR3 here is CASSVGSYGYTF. DNA of the CDR3: TGTGCCAGCAGTGTGGGCAGCTATGGCTACACCTTC. Based on the CDR3 plus reference TRBV2 and TRBJ1-2, the full variable domain is EPEVTQTPSHQVTQMGQEVILRCVPISNHLYFYWYRQILGQKVEFLVSFYNNEISEKSEIFDDQFSVERPDGSNFTLKIRSTKLEDSAMYFCASSVGSYGYTFGSGTRLTVV.

V is TRBV7-9 and J is TRBJ1-1; maybe TRBD1 (6 bases). The CDR3 totals 15 residues. Germline V lookup: CDR1 SEHNR, CDR2 FQNEAQ (reference sequence). Trimming pared 5 bases from V and 3 bases from J, leaving 16 bases between. CDR3: CASSLRTKGDTEAFF. The CDR3 DNA reads TGTGCCAGCAGCCTCCGAACGAAGGGGGACACTGAAGCTTTCTTT.

The chain recombines TRBV28 with TRBJ2-3; 9 positions agree with TRBD1. Trimming took 8 bases from V and 5 from J; bases not matched to a gene: 11. Germline V lookup: CDR1 MDHEN, CDR2 SYDVKM. The CDR3 runs to 15 residues. The CDR3 reads CASYQPGQGGDTQYF. CDR3 DNA sequence: TGTGCCAGCTACCAACCGGGACAGGGAGGAGATACGCAGTATTTT.

This chain links TRBV12-3 or TRBV12-4 with TRBJ1-2; D not resolved. This CDR3 is built from 13 residues. Trimming cost V 1 base and J 4 bases, with 7 bases left between them. This chain's CDR3 is CASSLGGFYGYTF. The DNA for the CDR3 is TGTGCCAGCAGTTTAGGTGGGTTCTATGGCTACACCTTC.

This rearrangement joins TRBV4-1 to TRBJ2-7; no clear D. Trimming shortened V by 0 bases and J by 1 base, and 7 bases separated the two germline ends. The germline V gene encodes CDR1 MGHRA and CDR2 YSYEKL. The CDR3 covers 14 residues. Written as DNA, the CDR3 is TGCGCCAGCAGCCAAGAGGTGGTTTCCTACGAGCAGTACTTC. Translated: CASSQEVVSYEQYF.

The rearrangement links TRBV27 to TRBJ1-2; D not certain. Trimming took off 3 bases at V and 8 bases at J, with 10 bases between the two ends. This CDR3 comprises 12 residues. Per germline, CDR1 MNHEY and CDR2 SMNVEV (reference sequence). The CDR3 nucleotides are TGTGCCAGCAGTTTGACGGGGAACGGCTACACCTTC. It translates to CASSLTGNGYTF.

The V and J genes are TRBV7-8 and TRBJ2-7, with 7 bases identical to TRBD1. Per germline, CDR1 SGHVS and CDR2 FQNEAQ. The CDR3 is 16 amino acids. Losses at the gene ends were 5 bases for V and 5 bases for J; bases not matched to a gene: 15. The CDR3 here is CASSTYRDRLTDEQYF. The CDR3 bases are TGTGCCAGCAGCACCTACCGGGACAGACTGACGGACGAGCAGTACTTC.

The chain uses TRBV7-5 and TRBJ1-4. TRBV7-5 is deemed a pseudogene. The CDR3 extends over 14 amino acids. Here the CDR3 DNA reads TGTGCCAGAAGCTTTGGGCTGACGAGGTCGAAACTGTTTTTT. Protein product: CARSFGLTRSKLFF.

V and J are TRBV29-1 and TRBJ1-2; D is uncertain. The CDR3 sequence is 9 residues long. Germline V gene lookup returns CDR1 SQVTM and CDR2 ANQGSEA. Trimming took off 6 bases at V and 7 bases at J, with 6 bases between the two ends. The CDR3: CSVGVGYTF. CDR3 sequence (DNA): TGCAGCGTGGGAGTTGGCTACACCTTC.